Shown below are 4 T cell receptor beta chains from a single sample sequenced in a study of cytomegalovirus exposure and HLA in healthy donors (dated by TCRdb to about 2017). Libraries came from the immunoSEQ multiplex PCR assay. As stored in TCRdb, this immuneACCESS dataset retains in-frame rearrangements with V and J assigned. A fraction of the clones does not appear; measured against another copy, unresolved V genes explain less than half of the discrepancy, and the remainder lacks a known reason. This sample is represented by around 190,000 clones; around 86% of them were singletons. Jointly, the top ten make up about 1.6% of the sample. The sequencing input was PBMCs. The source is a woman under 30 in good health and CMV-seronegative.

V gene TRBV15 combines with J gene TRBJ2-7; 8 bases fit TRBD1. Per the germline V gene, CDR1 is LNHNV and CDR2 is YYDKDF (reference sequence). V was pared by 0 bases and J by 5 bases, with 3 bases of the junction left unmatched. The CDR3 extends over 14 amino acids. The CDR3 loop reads CATSRETGVDEQYF. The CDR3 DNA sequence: TGTGCCACCAGCAGAGAGACAGGGGTCGACGAGCAGTACTTC.

CDR3 residues: CASSRVAGGIYEQYF. The CDR3 nucleotides are TGTGCCAGCAGTAGGGTAGCGGGAGGGATCTACGAGCAGTACTTC. The rearrangement links TRBV6-4 to TRBJ2-7; 11 bases map to TRBD2. Germline V gene data show CDR1 as MRHNA and CDR2 as SNTAGT. The CDR3 totals 15 residues. V was clipped by 5 bases and J by 3 bases; unmatched bases: 6.

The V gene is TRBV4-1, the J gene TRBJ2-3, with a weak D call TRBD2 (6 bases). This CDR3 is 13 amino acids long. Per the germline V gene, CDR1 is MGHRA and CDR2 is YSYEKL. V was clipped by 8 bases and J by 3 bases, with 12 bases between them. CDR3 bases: TGCGCCAGCTCGACGGGGGATACAGATACGCAGTATTTT. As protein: CASSTGDTDTQYF.

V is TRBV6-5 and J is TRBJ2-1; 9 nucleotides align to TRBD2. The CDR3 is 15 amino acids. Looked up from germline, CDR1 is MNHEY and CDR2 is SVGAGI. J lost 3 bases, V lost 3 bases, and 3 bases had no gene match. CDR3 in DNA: TGTGCCAGCAGTTATAGAGCGGGAGGCTACAATGAGCAGTTCTTC. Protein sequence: CASSYRAGGYNEQFF.